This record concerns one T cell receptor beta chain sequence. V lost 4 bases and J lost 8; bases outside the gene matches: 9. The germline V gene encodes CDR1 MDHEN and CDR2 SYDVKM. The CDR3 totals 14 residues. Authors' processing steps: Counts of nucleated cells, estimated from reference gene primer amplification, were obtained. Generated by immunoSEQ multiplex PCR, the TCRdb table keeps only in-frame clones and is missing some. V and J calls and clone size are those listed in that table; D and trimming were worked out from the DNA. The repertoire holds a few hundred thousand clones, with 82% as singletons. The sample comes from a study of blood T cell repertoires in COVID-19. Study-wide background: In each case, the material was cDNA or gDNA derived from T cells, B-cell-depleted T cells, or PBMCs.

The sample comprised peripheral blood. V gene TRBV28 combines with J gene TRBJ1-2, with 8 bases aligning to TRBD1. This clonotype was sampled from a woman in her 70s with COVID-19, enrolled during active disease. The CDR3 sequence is CASSWVDRADGYTF. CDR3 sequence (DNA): TGTGCCAGCAGTTGGGTGGACAGGGCGGACGGCTACACCTTC.